Listed below are T cell receptor beta chains from one sample, sequenced in a study of T-cell reconstitution after alpha-beta-depleted transplantation in children. MiXCR, run by TCRdb on the PCR reads, gives a single entry per CDR3 protein. The table includes fewer than 700,000 distinct CDR3 sequences, roughly 24% detected once. The sequences come from PBMCs, mostly from graft donor cells, collected 360 days after TCRalphabeta/CD19-depleted stem cell transplant. The source is a boy in the first two years of life who had a stem cell transplant for acute myeloid leukemia, so the T cells may come from the graft donor. Each CDR3 is given with its conserved first and last residue. D genes are given only for firm matches. Size is omitted from some rows. Given values are once, few, many or a class for expanded clones.

V: TRBV21-1; length: 15; J: TRBJ1-1; D: .; size: .; CDR3: CASSHRGRLNTEAFF; DNA: TGTGCCAGCAGCCATAGGGGACGGCTGAACACTGAAGCTTTCTTT
V: TRBV7-2; length: 14; J: TRBJ2-2; D: .; size: many; CDR3: CASPRGANTGELFF; DNA: TGTGCCAGCCCGAGGGGGGCGAACACCGGGGAGCTGTTTTTT
V: TRBV18; length: 14; J: TRBJ2-7; D: TRBD1; size: .; CDR3: CASSPHRDSYEQYF; DNA: TGTGCCAGCTCACCGCACAGGGACAGCTACGAGCAGTACTTC
V: TRBV19; length: 15; J: TRBJ1-5; D: .; size: few; CDR3: CASSSGPNSNQPQHF; DNA: TGTGCCAGTAGTTCCGGGCCGAATAGCAATCAGCCCCAGCATTTT
V: TRBV12-3/TRBV12-4; length: 16; J: TRBJ2-2; D: .; size: .; CDR3: CASSTFLTENTGELFF; DNA: TGTGCCAGCAGTACCTTCCTGACAGAGAACACCGGGGAGCTGTTTTTT
V: TRBV12-3/TRBV12-4; length: 15; J: TRBJ2-3; D: TRBD2; size: many; CDR3: CASSPSGGAADTQYF; DNA: TGTGCCAGCAGCCCCTCGGGAGGAGCGGCGGATACGCAGTATTTT
V: TRBV28; length: 15; J: TRBJ1-6; D: TRBD1; size: many; CDR3: CASSGGQGRNSPLHF; DNA: TGTGCCAGCAGTGGCGGACAGGGTAGGAATTCACCCCTCCACTTT
V: TRBV12-3/TRBV12-4; length: 16; J: TRBJ1-1; D: TRBD1; size: .; CDR3: CASRRQGARRNTEAFF; DNA: TGTGCCAGCAGAAGACAGGGGGCGAGGAGGAACACTGAAGCTTTCTTT
V: TRBV15; length: 14; J: TRBJ2-2; D: .; size: many; CDR3: CATSRLVEDGELFF; DNA: TGTGCCACCAGCAGACTAGTTGAAGACGGGGAGCTGTTTTTT
V: TRBV7-2; length: 15; J: TRBJ1-1; D: .; size: few; CDR3: CASSLLGTVNTEAFF; DNA: TGTGCCAGCAGCTTATTGGGGACGGTGAACACTGAAGCTTTCTTT
V: TRBV4-3; length: 17; J: TRBJ2-3; D: TRBD2; size: many; CDR3: CASSQEAAGGRADTQYF; DNA: TGCGCCAGCAGCCAAGAAGCAGCGGGGGGGCGTGCAGATACGCAGTATTTT
V: TRBV7-2; length: 17; J: TRBJ2-3; D: TRBD2; size: few; CDR3: CASSSRLAGGGTDTQYF; DNA: TGTGCCAGCAGCTCCCGACTAGCGGGGGGTGGCACAGATACGCAGTATTTT
V: TRBV6-1; length: 16; J: TRBJ1-1; D: TRBD1; size: .; CDR3: CASRTTGEAMNTEAFF; DNA: TGTGCCAGCAGAACCACAGGGGAGGCGATGAACACTGAAGCTTTCTTT
V: TRBV29-1; length: 12; J: TRBJ2-7; D: .; size: many; CDR3: CSVVGNHYEQYF; DNA: TGCAGCGTTGTAGGCAACCACTACGAGCAGTACTTC
V: TRBV5-5; length: 14; J: TRBJ2-2; D: .; size: .; CDR3: CASSPPRDPGELFF; DNA: TGTGCCAGCAGCCCCCCGCGTGATCCCGGGGAGCTGTTTTTT
V: TRBV18; length: 16; J: TRBJ2-2; D: .; size: many; CDR3: CASSPEGGRNTGELFF; DNA: TGTGCCAGCTCACCAGAGGGGGGAAGAAACACCGGGGAGCTGTTTTTT
V: TRBV7-2; length: 15; J: TRBJ2-1; D: .; size: many; CDR3: CASSPAGTGYNEQFF; DNA: TGTGCCAGCAGTCCTGCCGGGACTGGCTACAATGAGCAGTTCTTC
V: TRBV11-2; length: 14; J: TRBJ2-7; D: .; size: many; CDR3: CASTPLGTKSEQYF; DNA: TGTGCCAGCACCCCTTTGGGGACGAAAAGCGAGCAGTACTTC
V: TRBV20-1; length: 12; J: TRBJ1-1; D: .; size: many; CDR3: CSATHGALEAFF; DNA: TGCAGTGCTACCCACGGGGCCCTAGAAGCTTTCTTT